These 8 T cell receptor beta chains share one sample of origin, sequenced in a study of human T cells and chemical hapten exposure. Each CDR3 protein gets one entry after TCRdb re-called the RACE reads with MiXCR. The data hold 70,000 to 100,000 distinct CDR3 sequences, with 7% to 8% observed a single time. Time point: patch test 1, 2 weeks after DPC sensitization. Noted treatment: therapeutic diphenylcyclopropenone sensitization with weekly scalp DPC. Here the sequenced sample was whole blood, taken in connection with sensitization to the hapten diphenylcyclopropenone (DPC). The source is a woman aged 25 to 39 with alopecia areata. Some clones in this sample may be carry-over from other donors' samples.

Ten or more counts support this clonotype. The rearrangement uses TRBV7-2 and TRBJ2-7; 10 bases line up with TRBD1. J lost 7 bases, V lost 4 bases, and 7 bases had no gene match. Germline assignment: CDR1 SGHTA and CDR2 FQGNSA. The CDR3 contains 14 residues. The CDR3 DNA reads TGTGCCAGCAGCTCCAGACAGGGGGCGCGAGAGCAGTACTTC. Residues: CASSSRQGAREQYF.

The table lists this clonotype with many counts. The CDR3 reads CASSTGGSSYEQYF. For the CDR3, the DNA is TGTGCCAGCAGCACAGGGGGCAGCTCCTACGAGCAGTACTTC. V is TRBV6-6 and J is TRBJ2-7; TRBD1 matches 9 bases. Per germline, CDR1 MNHNY and CDR2 SVGAGI (reference sequence). After removal of 6 bases from V and 0 bases from J, the junction contained 3 bases not matched to a gene. The CDR3 consists of 14 residues.

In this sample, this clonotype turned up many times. The CDR3 DNA is TGTGCCAGCAGTTTTCGGATAGGGACACTAGCCAAAAACATTCAGTACTTC. Translation gives CASSFRIGTLAKNIQYF. This chain joins TRBV28 and TRBJ2-4; D is perhaps TRBD1 (6 bases). The CDR3 extends over 17 amino acids. Germline CDR1 and CDR2: MDHEN and SYDVKM. Trimming shortened V by 3 bases and J by 0 bases, and 15 bases separated the two germline ends.

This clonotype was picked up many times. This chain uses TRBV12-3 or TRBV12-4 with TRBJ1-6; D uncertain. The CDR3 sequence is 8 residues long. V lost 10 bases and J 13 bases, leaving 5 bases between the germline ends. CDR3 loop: CATSPLHF. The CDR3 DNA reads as TGTGCCACCTCCCCCCTCCACTTT.

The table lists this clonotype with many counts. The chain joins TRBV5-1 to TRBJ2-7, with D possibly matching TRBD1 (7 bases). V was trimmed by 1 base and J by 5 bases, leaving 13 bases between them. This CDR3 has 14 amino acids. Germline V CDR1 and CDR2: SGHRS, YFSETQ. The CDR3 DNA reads TGCGCCAGCAGCTTGCAGGGGGGAGATGACGAGCAGTACTTC. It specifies CASSLQGGDDEQYF.

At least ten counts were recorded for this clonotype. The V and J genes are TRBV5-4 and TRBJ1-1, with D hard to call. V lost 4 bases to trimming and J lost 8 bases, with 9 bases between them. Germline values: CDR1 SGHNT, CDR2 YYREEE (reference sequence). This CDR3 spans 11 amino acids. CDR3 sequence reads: CASSLAEEAFF. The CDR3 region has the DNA TGTGCCAGCAGCCTGGCGGAAGAAGCTTTCTTT.

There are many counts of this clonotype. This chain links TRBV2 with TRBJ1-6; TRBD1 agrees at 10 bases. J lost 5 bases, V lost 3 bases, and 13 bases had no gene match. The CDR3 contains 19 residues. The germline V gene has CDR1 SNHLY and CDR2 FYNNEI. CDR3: CASSDGRTGGFYDNSPLHF. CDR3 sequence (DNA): TGTGCCAGCAGTGATGGAAGGACAGGGGGTTTCTACGATAATTCACCCCTCCACTTT.

CDR3 sequence: CASSLAGPNTEAFF. The CDR3 region has the DNA TGCGCCAGCAGCTTGGCGGGCCCGAACACTGAAGCTTTCTTT. The rearrangement uses TRBV5-1 and TRBJ1-1; D is unresolved. CDR1 and CDR2 from the germline V gene are SGHRS and YFSETQ. Trimming cost V 0 bases and J 1 base, with 7 bases left between them. The CDR3 consists of 14 residues.